A single sample gave rise to the 32 T cell receptor beta chains below, sequenced in a study of lymphopenia after photon versus proton radiotherapy. Generated by immunoSEQ multiplex PCR, the TCRdb table keeps only in-frame clones and is missing some. Of approximately 30,000 clones detected, 80% to 85% appear once; the ten largest clones hold under 4.5%. The source was peripheral blood, collected from a patient treated with photon-based radiotherapy. These receptors were taken from a woman aged 45-65 years with pancreatic cancer.

In DNA, the CDR3 is TGTGCCAGCAGTGCCGTGGTTAGCTCGGAGACCCAGTACTTC. Residues: CASSAVVSSETQYF. The chain recombines TRBV6-1 with TRBJ2-5; no clear D. CDR3 length equals 14 residues. V was pared by 4 bases and J by 5 bases, with 14 bases between. Germline lookup yields CDR1 MNHNS and CDR2 SASEGT.

The chain employs TRBV27 and TRBJ2-7; D remains unclear. Germline assignment: CDR1 MNHEY and CDR2 SMNVEV (reference sequence). The CDR3 runs 12 residues. V was pared by 5 bases and J by 2 bases, with 7 bases between. CDR3 coding DNA: TGTGCCAGCAGTCCTTCGGCCTACGAGCAGTACTTC. Amino acids: CASSPSAYEQYF.

The chain combines TRBV9 with TRBJ2-1; TRBD2 is a possible D gene (6 bases). The CDR3 is 13 amino acids. Germline V gene lookup returns CDR1 SGDLS and CDR2 YYNGEE. Trimming stripped 5 bases from V and 4 bases from J, with 10 bases between. The CDR3 spells CASSLGLYNEQFF. The CDR3 coding sequence is TGTGCCAGCAGTCTGGGACTTTACAATGAGCAGTTCTTC.

The CDR3 nucleotides read TGTGCCAGCTCACCAGGAGGGAAAGGAGAAAAACTGTTTTTT. It codes for CASSPGGKGEKLFF. This chain links TRBV18 with TRBJ1-4; D ambiguous. Germline V gene data show CDR1 as KGHSH and CDR2 as LQKENI. V was trimmed by 2 bases and J by 8 bases, leaving 12 bases between them. There are 14 residues in the CDR3.

This sequence joins TRBV15 and TRBJ1-1; D gene ambiguous. The length of the CDR3 is 13 residues. In germline, CDR1 is LNHNV, CDR2 YYDKDF (reference sequence). V was clipped by 5 bases and J by 7 bases, with 14 bases between them. The CDR3 protein is CATSPEVDREAFF. In nucleotides, the CDR3 is TGTGCCACCAGCCCTGAGGTTGACCGTGAAGCTTTCTTT.

The V gene is TRBV14, the J gene TRBJ1-2; D perhaps matches TRBD1 (5 bases). V lost 1 base and J 4 bases, leaving 13 bases between the germline ends. The CDR3 contains 15 residues. CDR1 and CDR2 (germline): SGHDN, FVKESK. The CDR3: CASSQGQGRSYGYTF. The CDR3 bases are TGTGCCAGCAGCCAAGGGCAGGGAAGAAGCTATGGCTACACCTTC.

This chain links TRBV18 with TRBJ1-6; TRBD1 might be the D (5 bases). The CDR3 runs to 13 residues. V was cut by 3 bases and J by 13 bases, with 13 bases left in between. The V gene's germline CDR1 is KGHSH and CDR2 LQKENI. The CDR3 region has the DNA TGTGCCAGCTCACCCAGGTGGGGGGAGCCCCTCCACTTT. Protein product: CASSPRWGEPLHF.

J is TRBJ1-1 and V is TRBV20-1; 7 bases are a match to TRBD1. J was trimmed by 11 bases and V by 4 bases; bases with no gene match: 4. Germline assignment: CDR1 DFQATT and CDR2 SNEGSKA (reference sequence). This CDR3 is 10 amino acids long. CDR3 region: CSATRGQAFF. CDR3 sequence (DNA): TGCAGTGCTACTAGGGGGCAGGCTTTCTTT.

V gene TRBV28 combines with J gene TRBJ1-3, with unresolved D. Per the germline V gene, CDR1 is MDHEN and CDR2 is SYDVKM. This CDR3 comprises 15 residues. V shed 3 bases and J shed 0 bases, with 9 bases lying between them. The CDR3 DNA sequence: TGTGCCAGCAGTTTCATAGGGTCCTCTGGAAACACCATATATTTT. This encodes CASSFIGSSGNTIYF.

The rearrangement uses TRBV18 and TRBJ2-2, with 7 positions matching TRBD2. The CDR3 extends over 15 amino acids. J gave up 5 bases and V 6 bases, and 9 bases lay outside the gene matches. Per germline, CDR1 KGHSH and CDR2 LQKENI. DNA for the CDR3: TGTGCCAGCTCCTTCTCAGCGGGAAAAACCGGGGAGCTGTTTTTT. It specifies CASSFSAGKTGELFF.

The CDR3 is CASSQEAGGGYNEQFF. The DNA of the CDR3 is TGCGCCAGCAGCCAAGAAGCAGGGGGCGGGTACAATGAGCAGTTCTTC. This chain links TRBV4-3 with TRBJ2-1; 8 bases align to TRBD1. V lost 0 bases, J lost 4 bases, and 5 bases stayed unmatched. In germline, CDR1 is LGHNA, CDR2 YSLEER. CDR3 length: 16 residues.

By share, this clone counts as medium-sized. For the CDR3, the DNA is TGTGCCAGCAGATACCTGTATGGCTACACCTTC. Translating gives CASRYLYGYTF. The J gene is TRBJ1-2, the V gene TRBV6-5; D is uncertain. V was shortened by 6 bases and J by 5 bases, with 7 bases between the two germline ends. The CDR3 has 11 amino acids. Germline lookup yields CDR1 MNHEY and CDR2 SVGAGI.

The chain joins TRBV4-3 to TRBJ1-3; possibly TRBD1 for D (6 bases). The germline gives CDR1 LGHNA, CDR2 YSLEER. Deletions cut 3 bases from V and 8 bases from J, with 17 bases between. This CDR3 is built from 15 residues. The CDR3, as DNA: TGCGCCAGCAGCCACGCGGCTAGCGAGGGGGACACCATATATTTT. Translating it yields CASSHAASEGDTIYF.

The chain links TRBV7-2 to TRBJ2-1, with TRBD1 matching 8 bases. Germline CDR1 SGHTA, CDR2 FQGNSA. V shed 5 bases, J shed 7 bases, and the junction held 13 bases outside the gene matches. The CDR3 has 16 residues. DNA for the CDR3: TGTGCCAGCAGCACCACCGGGGCGCGACAGGGGAATGAGCAGTTCTTC. Its translation is CASSTTGARQGNEQFF.

J is TRBJ1-3 and V is TRBV9; no reliable D call. Trimming cost V 3 bases and J 7 bases, with 14 bases left between them. Germline V CDR1 and CDR2: SGDLS, YYNGEE. This CDR3 is 14 amino acids long. This chain's CDR3 is CASSARGLGNTIYF. The CDR3 region has the DNA TGTGCCAGCAGCGCTAGAGGGCTAGGGAACACCATATATTTT.

V and J are TRBV5-5 and TRBJ2-5, with TRBD2 matching 7 bases. Trimming removed 6 bases from V and 4 bases from J; junction bases left unmatched: 9. CDR3 size: 14 residues. Germline V lookup: CDR1 SGHKS, CDR2 YYEKEE (reference sequence). The chain's CDR3 is CASTFSGGLETQYF. Written as DNA, the CDR3 is TGTGCCAGCACCTTTTCCGGGGGGTTAGAGACCCAGTACTTC.

The CDR3 coding sequence is TGTGCCAGTAGTATACCCCGGACAGGGGTCACCGGGGAGCTGTTTTTT. It encodes CASSIPRTGVTGELFF. The J gene is TRBJ2-2, the V gene TRBV19; 9 bases are shared with TRBD1. V gave up 2 bases and J gave up 4 bases; unmatched junction bases: 5. Germline values: CDR1 LNHDA, CDR2 SQIVND (reference sequence). This CDR3 is 16 amino acids long.

The V call is TRBV19, the J call TRBJ2-7, with D perhaps matching TRBD2 (5 bases). CDR1 LNHDA and CDR2 SQIVND come from the germline V gene (reference sequence). Trimming removed 4 bases from V and 2 bases from J, with 15 bases in between. The CDR3 has 15 amino acids. DNA for the CDR3: TGTGCCAGTAGTACCGGGATCCGGATCCCCTACGAGCAGTACTTC. Translating gives CASSTGIRIPYEQYF.

The V gene is TRBV28, the J gene TRBJ2-2, with 7 bases aligning to TRBD2. From germline, CDR1 is MDHEN and CDR2 SYDVKM. J gave up 4 bases and V 3 bases, and 5 bases lay outside the gene matches. The CDR3 loop spans 15 amino acids. The CDR3 bases are TGTGCCAGCAGTTTCCTGCTAGCGGCCACCGGGGAGCTGTTTTTT. It encodes CASSFLLAATGELFF.

The V call is TRBV29-1, the J call TRBJ1-1; D is ambiguous. Trimming stripped 7 bases from V and 1 base from J, with 7 bases between. Germline CDR1 SQVTM, CDR2 ANQGSEA. The CDR3 totals 11 residues. CDR3: CSGAQNTEAFF. The CDR3 DNA follows: TGCAGCGGAGCCCAGAACACTGAAGCTTTCTTT.

The J gene is TRBJ2-7, the V gene TRBV5-2. TRBV5-2 is noted as a pseudogene. This CDR3 region has 13 residues. This CDR3 is CASSQEGLDEQYF. CDR3 DNA: TGCGCCAGCAGCCAAGAAGGTCTGGACGAGCAGTACTTC.

The gene calls are TRBV27 and TRBJ1-1; 7 nucleotides agree with TRBD1. Germline V gives CDR1 MNHEY, CDR2 SMNVEV (reference sequence). V trimming: 5 bases; J trimming: 3 bases; junction bases outside the gene matches: 9. This CDR3 contains 15 residues. Here the CDR3 DNA reads TGTGCCAGCAGTCTCCGGGACAGCGGCTACACTGAAGCTTTCTTT. Translated, it gives CASSLRDSGYTEAFF.

This chain links TRBV4-1 with TRBJ1-5, with D unresolved. The V end lost 5 bases, the J end lost 1 base, and 6 bases lay between the germline ends. Germline lookup yields CDR1 MGHRA and CDR2 YSYEKL. The CDR3 length is 13 residues. The CDR3 is CASSKVSNQPQHF. The CDR3 DNA sequence: TGCGCCAGCAGCAAGGTGAGCAATCAGCCCCAGCATTTT.

This chain links TRBV28 with TRBJ1-1; the D gene is possibly TRBD1 (5 bases). The CDR3 covers 11 residues. V was cut by 4 bases and J by 9 bases, with 9 bases left in between. Germline V gives CDR1 MDHEN, CDR2 SYDVKM. The CDR3 region has the DNA TGTGCCAGCAGTTGGGGCCTTAAAGCTTTCTTT. Protein sequence: CASSWGLKAFF. The variable domain in full, with the rest retrieved from reference TRBV28 and TRBJ1-1, is DVKVTQSSRYLVKRTGEKVFLECVQDMDHENMFWYRQDPGLGLRLIYFSYDVKMKEKGDIPEGYSVSREKKERFSLILESASTNQTSMYLCASSWGLKAFFGQGTRLTVV.

This clone was recorded once. The CDR3 DNA reads as TGTGCCAGCAGCTCAACAGGGGCCTCCTACGAGCAGTACTTC. Translation: CASSSTGASYEQYF. The genes are TRBV5-4 and TRBJ2-7, with 7 bases matching TRBD1. Germline V gene sequence: CDR1 SGHNT, CDR2 YYREEE (reference sequence). This CDR3 is 14 amino acids long. The J segment lost 0 bases and the V segment lost 3 bases, leaving 3 bases of the junction unmatched.

This clone appeared a few times. J is TRBJ1-4 and V is TRBV7-2; 8 bases map to TRBD1. V lost 1 base and J lost 5; bases outside the gene matches: 6. This CDR3 is built from 16 residues. Germline assignment: CDR1 SGHTA and CDR2 FQGNSA. This CDR3 is CASSLGDRRMNEKLFF. The CDR3 DNA is TGTGCCAGCAGCTTAGGGGACAGGAGAATGAATGAAAAACTGTTTTTT. The whole variable domain, filled in from reference TRBV7-2 and TRBJ1-4, reads GAGVSQSPSNKVTEKGKDVELRCDPISGHTALYWYRQSLGQGLEFLIYFQGNSAPDKSGLPSDRFSAERTGGSVSTLTIQRTQQEDSAVYLCASSLGDRRMNEKLFFGSGTQLSVL.

This chain links TRBV30 with TRBJ1-2; the D gene is possibly TRBD1 (5 bases). The V gene's germline CDR1 is GTSNPN and CDR2 SVGIG (reference sequence). V lost 3 bases and J lost 4, with 12 bases in between. The CDR3 loop spans 13 amino acids. As DNA, the CDR3 is TGTGCCTGGAGGGGGGATGTCGGCTATGGCTACACCTTC. It is translated as CAWRGDVGYGYTF.

CDR3 nucleotides: TGTGCCAGCTCACCACAAAGGAGACAGACCTCTGGAAACACCATATATTTT. It codes for CASSPQRRQTSGNTIYF. The rearrangement joins TRBV18 to TRBJ1-3, with D possibly TRBD1 on 5 matching bases. Trimming removed 1 base from V and 0 bases from J, with 13 bases in between. The CDR3 has 17 residues. Germline lookup yields CDR1 KGHSH and CDR2 LQKENI.

The chain joins TRBV5-6 to TRBJ2-2, with 7 bases lining up with TRBD2. CDR3 size: 15 residues. V shed 2 bases, J shed 4 bases, and the junction held 5 bases outside the gene matches. Germline V gene data show CDR1 as SGHDT and CDR2 as YYEEEE. The CDR3 reads CASSFAGAGTGELFF. In nucleotides, the CDR3 is TGTGCCAGCAGCTTTGCGGGAGCAGGCACCGGGGAGCTGTTTTTT.

V is TRBV5-1 and J is TRBJ2-2, with D perhaps TRBD2 (5 bases). Trimming took off 2 bases at V and 6 bases at J, with 14 bases between the two ends. Germline V lookup: CDR1 SGHRS, CDR2 YFSETQ. The CDR3 runs 15 residues. CDR3 loop: CASSLGTRGSGELFF. CDR3 DNA sequence: TGCGCCAGCAGCTTAGGAACTCGCGGGTCCGGGGAGCTGTTTTTT.

This chain joins TRBV11-2 and TRBJ2-3, with 7 bases aligning to TRBD1. The CDR3 sequence is 17 residues long. Germline V gives CDR1 SGHAT, CDR2 FQNNGV. With 3 bases clipped from V and 2 bases from J, the junction kept 11 bases outside the gene matches. CDR3 loop: CASSLGIRDSSTDTQYF. The CDR3 DNA reads as TGTGCCAGCAGCTTGGGGATCCGGGACAGTTCCACAGATACGCAGTATTTT.

The chain carries TRBV11-3 and TRBJ1-1, with 9 bases identical to TRBD1. Germline CDR1 SGHNT, CDR2 YENEEA. The CDR3 totals 12 residues. Unmatched junction bases numbered 5, after V lost 5 bases and J lost 10 bases. CDR3 loop: CASSLGQGRAFF. The CDR3 DNA reads as TGTGCCAGCAGCCTGGGACAGGGCCGAGCTTTCTTT. The entire variable domain, with the rest obtained from reference TRBV11-3 and TRBJ1-1, is as follows: EAGVVQSPRYKIIEKKQPVAFWCNPISGHNTLYWYLQNLGQGPELLIRYENEEAVDDSQLPKDRFSAERLKGVDSTLKIQPAELGDSAVYLCASSLGQGRAFFGQGTRLTVV.